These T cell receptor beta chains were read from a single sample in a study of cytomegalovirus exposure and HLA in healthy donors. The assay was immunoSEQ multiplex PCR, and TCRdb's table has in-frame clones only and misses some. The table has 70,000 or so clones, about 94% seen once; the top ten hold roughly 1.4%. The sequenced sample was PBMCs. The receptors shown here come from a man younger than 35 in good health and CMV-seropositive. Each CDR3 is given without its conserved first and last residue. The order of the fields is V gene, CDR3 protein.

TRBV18 ASSPPGTGGTEAF
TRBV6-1 ASSKIAGNTGELF
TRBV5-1 ASSPTYTGKLYGYT
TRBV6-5 ASTPGTGRTEAF
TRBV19 ASSIPRGDNEQF
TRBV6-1 ASSESRGLSYNEQF
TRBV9 ASSVGQGIADTQY
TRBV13 ASSQGVSNEQF
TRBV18 ASSSGGTQPQH
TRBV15 ATSRDLLYEQY
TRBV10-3 ATGQGPSSYEQY
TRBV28 ASSLRRLSYEQY
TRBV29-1 SVSDRVSAGELF
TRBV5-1 ASSFEAGAREQF
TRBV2 ASTRMTADTTETQY
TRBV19 ASSIDRQGFTRGYT
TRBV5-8 ASSFRQRMNTEAF
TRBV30 ASSRGFNEKLF
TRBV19 ASSISGILGAF
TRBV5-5 ASSLERDTQY
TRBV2 ASSPGTLNTEAF
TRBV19 ASSPGLGYGYT
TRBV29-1 SVVNSGANVLT
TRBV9 ASSPSAGTDSNQPQH
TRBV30 AWGPSGSSYEQY
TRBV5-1 ASSPHDRGPVNTEAF
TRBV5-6 ASSYSAEETQY
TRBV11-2 ASSLGPGQGAGNEQF
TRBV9 ASSVGGPSYEQY
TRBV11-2 ASSSPRESYEQY
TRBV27 ASSFYEGTEAF
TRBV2 ASTGLQVWETQY
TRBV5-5 ASSYPVGVDEQF
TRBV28 ASTHPGGYEQY
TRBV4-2 ASSQIQGTTEAF
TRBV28 ATSSGHTDTQY
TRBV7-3 ASSPGGQGPTQY
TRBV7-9 ASSFGLAANTGELF
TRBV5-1 ASRGQGVWEQF
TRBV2 ASSEAREVTYEQY
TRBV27 ASSLNPAGGLEQF
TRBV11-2 ASSLSQAAIYGYT
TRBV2 ASSGFPEGVGTDTQY
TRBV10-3 AISESKGGSDTQY
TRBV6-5 ASGLAGASAYEQY
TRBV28 ASRLGRAETGELF
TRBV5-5 ASSYRVAGYTGELF
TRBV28 ASSLYLSGQPQH
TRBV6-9 ASSYGLAGPSQQY
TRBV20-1 SAILSYEQY
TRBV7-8 ASSLLAGGGGETQY
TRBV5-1 ASSPTGTGGVDEQF
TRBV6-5 ASSRAYRTDTQY
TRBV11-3 ASSSNRAGGGPNTQY